This T cell receptor beta chain was retrieved from a study of T cell responses to AZD1222 COVID-19 vaccine. Study-wide results and limits: Reportedly, nearly half the spike-specific TCRs target unmutated variant regions.

In germline, CDR1 is LNHDA, CDR2 SQIVND (reference sequence). Losses at the gene ends were 5 bases for V and 6 bases for J; bases not matched to a gene: 5. This CDR3 has 13 residues. Points on this clone: Its antigen remains unidentified.

The method was immunoSEQ multiplex PCR; TCRdb's version includes in-frame clones alone and lacks a portion of them. The sample has around 92,000 clones, over 75% seen once. The chain is built from TRBV19 and TRBJ2-7, with 9 bases identical to TRBD2. The source of this sequence is an adult in good health. The material was peripheral blood, obtained on day 0 of AZD1222 vaccination. DNA for the CDR3: TGTGCCAGTAGTTGGCGGGAGGGCGGCGAGCAGTACTTC. Translating it yields CASSWREGGEQYF.